The T cell receptor (beta chain) under discussion was sequenced for a study of blood T cell repertoires in COVID-19. Study as a whole: Sources were T cells, B-cell-depleted T cells, or PBMCs; the material itself was cDNA or gDNA.

Trimming cost V 6 bases and J 0 bases; bases outside gene matches: 6. The CDR3 contains 15 residues. CDR1 and CDR2 from the germline V gene are KGHSH and LQKENI. Methods used by the authors: Reference gene primer amplification in the assay estimated nucleated cell counts. Sequencing was performed with immunoSEQ multiplex PCR; in TCRdb, only in-frame clones are kept and a portion is missing. Clone size and V and J calls were adopted from that table, with D and trimming inferred from the DNA. The sample includes about 91,000 clones, 82% seen only once; the top ten take around 7%. Sequenced input: peripheral blood. The receptor's source is a man in his fifties or sixties with active or convalescent COVID-19. The gene calls are TRBV18 and TRBJ2-3, with 7 bases identical to TRBD1. CDR3 sequence reads: CASSRQGGSTDTQYF. CDR3 sequence (DNA): TGTGCCAGCTCTAGACAGGGCGGGAGCACAGATACGCAGTATTTT.